Following are 22 T cell receptor beta chains from one sample sequenced in a study of T cell responses to AZD1222 COVID-19 vaccine. The assay was immunoSEQ multiplex PCR, and TCRdb's table has in-frame clones only and misses some. The table has fewer than 75,000 clones, just over 90% seen once. The sequences come from peripheral blood, collected 28 days after the second dose of the MenACWY control vaccine. The source of these receptors is an adult who received the MenACWY meningococcal vaccine as a control.

J is TRBJ2-2 and V is TRBV13; D not resolved. CDR1 is PRHDT and CDR2 is FYEKMQ in the germline V gene (reference sequence). Trimming left V 5 bases short and J 6 bases short, with 10 bases between. The CDR3 is 13 amino acids. The CDR3 DNA reads TGTGCCAGCAGCCGATCTAAGCCCGGGGAGCTGTTTTTT. Residues: CASSRSKPGELFF.

This chain uses TRBV27 with TRBJ1-1; D unclear. Germline V gene sequence: CDR1 MNHEY, CDR2 SMNVEV (reference sequence). The CDR3 sequence is 16 residues long. Trimming took 5 bases from V and 4 from J, leaving 20 bases between them. The CDR3 reads CASSENRGTWGTEAFF. CDR3 in DNA: TGTGCCAGCAGTGAAAACCGGGGAACCTGGGGCACTGAAGCTTTCTTT.

This rearrangement joins TRBV7-2 to TRBJ1-1; D gene ambiguous. The V gene lost 2 bases and the J gene lost 3 bases, with 13 bases spanning the gap. Germline CDR1 reads SGHTA; CDR2 reads FQGNSA. The CDR3 length is 15 residues. The CDR3 bases are TGTGCCAGCAGCTTAAGCATCCGAGACCACACTGAAGCTTTCTTT. Its translation is CASSLSIRDHTEAFF.

The rearrangement links TRBV27 to TRBJ2-2; the D call may be TRBD1 or TRBD2 (5 bases each). Germline CDR1 is MNHEY and CDR2 is SMNVEV (reference sequence). The CDR3 is 16 residues long. V shed 4 bases and J shed 3 bases, with 15 bases lying between them. The CDR3 nucleotides read TGTGCCAGCAGTTACATCTGGGACGGGTACACCGGGGAGCTGTTTTTT. It yields the protein CASSYIWDGYTGELFF.

The CDR3 DNA sequence: TGTGCCTGGAGCGCTTGGAACTATGGCTACACCTTC. Translation: CAWSAWNYGYTF. The J gene is TRBJ1-2, the V gene TRBV30; D gene unclear. The CDR3 length is 12 residues. The germline CDR1 and CDR2 sequences are GTSNPN and SVGIG (reference sequence). Trimming left V 3 bases short and J 2 bases short, with 7 bases between.

V is TRBV6-5 and J is TRBJ2-3; D remains ambiguous. Trimming left V 6 bases short and J 3 bases short, with 16 bases between. Germline CDR1 and CDR2: MNHEY and SVGAGI. The CDR3 totals 15 residues. CDR3 residues: CASRANPAVTDTQYF. CDR3 bases: TGTGCCAGCAGGGCTAACCCCGCGGTGACAGATACGCAGTATTTT.

The chain combines TRBV7-2 with TRBJ2-3; D possibly corresponds to TRBD2 (6 bases). Germline CDR1 and CDR2: SGHTA and FQGNSA. V was trimmed by 6 bases and J by 5 bases, leaving 18 bases between them. This CDR3 contains 15 residues. Written as DNA, the CDR3 is TGTGCCAGCAGATCCCGGTGGGAGGAACGAGATACGCAGTATTTT. Translated, it gives CASRSRWEERDTQYF.

The rearrangement joins TRBV6-5 to TRBJ1-1, with D unresolved. The germline V gene encodes CDR1 MNHEY and CDR2 SVGAGI. The CDR3 consists of 13 residues. Trimming left V 4 bases short and J 3 bases short, with 9 bases between. For the CDR3, the DNA is TGTGCCAGCAGTTGGGGTGGGGACACTGAAGCTTTCTTT. Translation: CASSWGGDTEAFF.

A few counts support this clone. V is TRBV27 and J is TRBJ1-1; the match to TRBD1 covers 10 bases. The V gene's germline CDR1 is MNHEY and CDR2 SMNVEV (reference sequence). Trimming removed 7 bases from V and 0 bases from J; junction bases left unmatched: 14. This CDR3 spans 18 amino acids. The CDR3 reads CASTQGSDRGVVNTEAFF. CDR3 bases: TGTGCCAGCACCCAAGGGTCGGACAGGGGGGTGGTGAACACTGAAGCTTTCTTT.

The CDR3 reads CASSTRQLGLGAEAFF. As DNA, the CDR3 is TGTGCCAGCAGTACCCGGCAGCTAGGGTTGGGCGCTGAAGCTTTCTTT. The chain recombines TRBV5-6 with TRBJ1-1; D ambiguous. The CDR3 is 16 residues long. Germline V CDR1 and CDR2: SGHDT, YYEEEE. V was clipped by 5 bases and J by 6 bases, with 23 bases between them.

The chain joins TRBV4-2 to TRBJ1-5; weak D call: TRBD1 (5 bases). V dropped 0 bases and J dropped 9 bases, with 12 bases sitting between them. CDR3 length: 14 amino acids. Germline CDR1 reads LGHNA; CDR2 reads YNFKEQ. The DNA for the CDR3 is TGTGCCAGCAGCCAAGAATCGGGGGTTCGGCCCCAGCATTTT. Residues: CASSQESGVRPQHF.

The rearrangement uses TRBV19 and TRBJ2-1, with D tentatively TRBD2 (6 bases). The germline CDR1 and CDR2 sequences are LNHDA and SQIVND (reference sequence). CDR3 length: 15 residues. Trimming pared 4 bases from V and 0 bases from J, leaving 10 bases between. CDR3 loop: CASSKSGFSYNEQFF. The CDR3, as DNA: TGTGCCAGTAGTAAAAGCGGGTTCTCCTACAATGAGCAGTTCTTC.

The V and J genes are TRBV3-1 (or the pseudogene TRBV3-2) and TRBJ2-7, with 11 bases aligning to TRBD2. The junction had 3 bases not matched to a gene; V was cut back by 6 bases and J by 5 bases. The germline V gene has CDR1 LGHDT and CDR2 YNNKEL (reference sequence). This CDR3 contains 13 residues. As DNA, the CDR3 is TGTGCCAGCAGTCAACTAGCGGGAGACGAGCAGTACTTC. As protein: CASSQLAGDEQYF.

The chain employs TRBV19 and TRBJ1-1, with D uncertain. Germline lookup yields CDR1 LNHDA and CDR2 SQIVND (reference sequence). The CDR3 consists of 12 residues. Trimming shortened V by 6 bases and J by 5 bases, and 10 bases separated the two germline ends. Written as DNA, the CDR3 is TGTGCCAGTAGGGGCAGTTGGACTGAAGCTTTCTTT. The encoded protein is CASRGSWTEAFF. Full variable domain (rest looked up from reference TRBV19 and TRBJ1-1): DGGITQSPKYLFRKEGQNVTLSCEQNLNHDAMYWYRQDPGQGLRLIYYSQIVNDFQKGDIAEGYSVSREKKESFPLTVTSAQKNPTAFYLCASRGSWTEAFFGQGTRLTVV.

The V gene is TRBV5-1, the J gene TRBJ1-4; possible D gene TRBD1, 5 bases. The CDR3 spans 14 residues. V was trimmed by 0 bases and J by 7 bases, leaving 10 bases between them. CDR1 is SGHRS and CDR2 is YFSETQ in the germline V gene. CDR3 amino acids: CASSLGSGVEKLFF. The CDR3 bases are TGCGCCAGCAGCTTGGGGTCGGGGGTTGAAAAACTGTTTTTT.

By share of the sample, this clone is medium-sized. The CDR3 region has the DNA TGTGCCAGCAGCCTTAACGGACGAGCCGAGCAGTACTTC. Translating gives CASSLNGRAEQYF. V is TRBV16 and J is TRBJ2-7; D is uncertain. This CDR3 region has 13 residues. Trimming removed 4 bases from V and 6 bases from J, with 13 bases in between. Per germline, CDR1 KGHSY and CDR2 FQNENV.

The chain employs TRBV19 and TRBJ1-5; D remains ambiguous. The V end lost 3 bases, the J end lost 7 bases, and 10 bases lay between the germline ends. This CDR3 has 13 residues. Germline V gives CDR1 LNHDA, CDR2 SQIVND (reference sequence). CDR3 coding DNA: TGTGCCAGTAGTATGAAAGGATACCAGCCCCAGCATTTT. It encodes CASSMKGYQPQHF.

The chain recombines TRBV30 with TRBJ2-1, with D possibly being TRBD1 or TRBD2 (5 bases each). The germline CDR1 and CDR2 sequences are GTSNPN and SVGIG (reference sequence). This CDR3 region has 16 residues. V gave up 3 bases and J gave up 8 bases, with 23 bases separating them. In nucleotides, the CDR3 is TGTGCCTGGAGGCCCTTTGGGGCTAGCCTGTGGCATGAGCAGTTCTTC. Encoded protein: CAWRPFGASLWHEQFF.

A few counts support this clone. The rearrangement links TRBV12-3 or TRBV12-4 to TRBJ1-1; D is unresolved. V lost 5 bases to trimming and J lost 4 bases, with 11 bases between them. The CDR3 has 13 amino acids. In nucleotides, the CDR3 is TGTGCCAGCAGTGCTAGGATCAGCACTGAAGCTTTCTTT. This gives the protein CASSARISTEAFF.

The J gene is TRBJ2-1, the V gene TRBV5-4; 15 bases match TRBD2. Germline values: CDR1 SGHNT, CDR2 YYREEE (reference sequence). This CDR3 is 15 amino acids long. The J segment lost 8 bases and the V segment lost 4 bases, leaving 4 bases of the junction unmatched. CDR3 in amino acids: CASSIGTSGRYEQFF. In DNA, the CDR3 is TGTGCCAGCAGCATCGGGACTAGCGGGAGGTATGAGCAGTTCTTC.

The chain couples TRBV14 to TRBJ1-6; TRBD1 matches 10 bases. The germline V gene has CDR1 SGHDN and CDR2 FVKESK. V lost 5 bases and J lost 0; bases outside the gene matches: 4. This CDR3 has 17 residues. The CDR3 region is CASSGTGAASYNSPLHF. CDR3 nucleotide sequence: TGTGCCAGCAGCGGGACAGGGGCGGCCTCCTATAATTCACCCCTCCACTTT.

The rearrangement joins TRBV5-1 to TRBJ2-1, with TRBD1 identical over 7 bases. Trimming cost V 4 bases and J 13 bases; bases outside gene matches: 5. CDR1 is SGHRS, CDR2 YFSETQ, per germline. There are 11 residues in the CDR3. The CDR3 protein is CASSTDRSQFF. The CDR3 coding sequence is TGCGCCAGCAGCACGGACAGGAGTCAGTTCTTC.